Reported below is one T cell receptor beta chain. Its antigen is not known. The junction differs from germline at one of its ends, possibly a read error. The lymph nodes were axillary draining lymph nodes from breast cancer patients. The germline V gene encodes CDR1 DFQATT and CDR2 SNEGSKA (reference sequence). The CDR3 has 11 residues. The data were taken from a study of breast tumors, draining lymph nodes, adjacent tissues. Study observations and caveats: Compared with basal-like, luminal-like tumors shared significantly more repertoire with nontumor tissue. The data were judged consistent with most tumor T cells coming from lymph node and expanding in tumor.

A single record per CDR3 protein comes from TCRdb applying MiXCR to the multiplex PCR reads. The sample lists some 230,000 distinct CDR3 sequences, less than 40% occurring once. This receptor was taken from a female donor with breast cancer. Some clones in this sample may be carry-over from other donors' samples. The sample consisted of axillary lymph node tissue. The chain joins TRBV20-1 to TRBJ2-5; D is ambiguous. CDR3 sequence (DNA): TGCAGTGCTAGAATAGGAGAGACCCAGTCCTTC. Protein: CSARIGETQSF.